One and the same sample provided the 29 T cell receptor beta chains below, sequenced in a study of sequential checkpoint blockade in melanoma. TCRdb's copy holds only in-frame clones and misses some; the assay was immunoSEQ multiplex PCR. The table includes some 5,100 clones, about a quarter detected once. Treatment defined: randomized to nivolumab then ipilimumab (arm A) or the reverse (arm B). The sequences come from tumor tissue (inferred from file names), collected from a patient given nivolumab and ipilimumab in sequence. The receptor set was obtained from a human donor with melanoma.

This chain connects TRBV5-1 to TRBJ2-3, with a possible D match to TRBD2 (6 bases). V was cut by 5 bases and J by 2 bases, with 12 bases left in between. The length of the CDR3 is 14 residues. Germline assignment: CDR1 SGHRS and CDR2 YFSETQ. The CDR3 protein is CASRPGASTDTQYF. As DNA, the CDR3 is TGCGCCAGCAGACCGGGAGCGTCCACAGATACGCAGTATTTT.

The chain uses TRBV6-8 and TRBJ1-4; the D gene is possibly TRBD1 (5 bases). The V end was cut by 7 bases, the J end by 4 bases, with 19 bases between. The CDR3 has 16 amino acids. CDR1 and CDR2 from the germline V gene are MNHGY and SAAAGT. DNA of the CDR3: TGTGCCAGCACGAAGGCCCAAGGGGCCGGTAATGAAAAACTGTTTTTT. Encoded protein: CASTKAQGAGNEKLFF.

The rearrangement links TRBV5-1 to TRBJ2-3; possibly TRBD2 for D (6 bases). The CDR3 runs to 15 residues. Germline-derived CDR1 and CDR2 are SGHRS and YFSETQ. Trimming stripped 5 bases from V and 2 bases from J, with 15 bases between. CDR3 in DNA: TGCGCCAGCAGTTCCGCGGGAAGCTTCACAGATACGCAGTATTTT. This codes for CASSSAGSFTDTQYF.

The genes are TRBV12-5 and TRBJ2-6, with D hard to call. The V gene lost 7 bases and the J gene lost 1 base, with 11 bases spanning the gap. Germline lookup yields CDR1 LGHNT and CDR2 FRNRAP. This CDR3 comprises 15 residues. CDR3 sequence (DNA): TGTGCTAGTGCATCGTGGAAATCTGGGGCCAACGTCCTGACTTTC. Its translation: CASASWKSGANVLTF.

This clone was picked up a small number of times. CDR3 bases: TGTGCCAGCAGCTACGTAGCTGGGTCGGAGACCCAGTACTTC. Its translation: CASSYVAGSETQYF. The chain employs TRBV11-3 and TRBJ2-5; D remains unclear. The CDR3 is made up of 14 amino acids. CDR1 is SGHNT, CDR2 YENEEA, per germline. The V end was cut by 4 bases, the J end by 5 bases, with 14 bases between. Together with reference TRBV11-3 and TRBJ2-5, the CDR3 gives the full variable domain: EAGVVQSPRYKIIEKKQPVAFWCNPISGHNTLYWYLQNLGQGPELLIRYENEEAVDDSQLPKDRFSAERLKGVDSTLKIQPAELGDSAVYLCASSYVAGSETQYFGPGTRLLVL.

This clone was picked up many times. The chain employs TRBV11-3 and TRBJ2-5; D tentatively reads TRBD1 or TRBD2 (7 bases each). The germline V and J ends were trimmed by 5 bases and 5 bases, with 18 bases remaining between them. Germline V lookup: CDR1 SGHNT, CDR2 YENEEA. CDR3 length: 15 amino acids. The CDR3 region is CASSPGGGGWETQYF. The DNA for the CDR3 is TGTGCCAGCAGCCCAGGGGGAGGGGGATGGGAGACCCAGTACTTC.

The table lists this clone with a few counts. The chain employs TRBV15 and TRBJ1-1; 8 bases agree with TRBD1. The germline gives CDR1 LNHNV, CDR2 YYDKDF (reference sequence). This CDR3 is 15 amino acids long. Trimming at V came to 5 bases and at J to 0 bases, leaving 5 bases not matched to a gene. This chain's CDR3 is CATSLGQGVNTEAFF. The CDR3 bases are TGTGCCACCAGCCTTGGACAGGGAGTGAACACTGAAGCTTTCTTT.

The chain combines TRBV19 with TRBJ2-4; 8 bases agree with TRBD1. CDR1 and CDR2 from the germline V gene are LNHDA and SQIVND (reference sequence). Unmatched junction bases numbered 10, after V lost 4 bases and J lost 8 bases. The CDR3 is made up of 15 amino acids. The CDR3, as DNA: TGTGCCAGTAGTACAGGCAGGGGGCGAGTGGACATTCAGTACTTC. It encodes CASSTGRGRVDIQYF. Full variable domain (rest looked up from reference TRBV19 and TRBJ2-4): DGGITQSPKYLFRKEGQNVTLSCEQNLNHDAMYWYRQDPGQGLRLIYYSQIVNDFQKGDIAEGYSVSREKKESFPLTVTSAQKNPTAFYLCASSTGRGRVDIQYFGAGTRLSVL.

In its sample, this clone was seen a few times. The chain is built from TRBV7-6 and TRBJ1-2; 8 nucleotides match TRBD1. The CDR3 has 17 amino acids. J gave up 0 bases and V 5 bases, and 11 bases lay outside the gene matches. Germline values: CDR1 SGHVS, CDR2 FNYEAQ. The DNA of the CDR3 is TGTGCCAGCAGCCTTGGACAGGGTGCAGGGACTAACTATGGCTACACCTTC. Translating gives CASSLGQGAGTNYGYTF.

This clone was counted between two and nine times. This chain uses TRBV19 with TRBJ2-3; TRBD2 matches at 8 bases. V was clipped by 1 base and J by 3 bases; unmatched bases: 9. Germline CDR1 and CDR2: LNHDA and SQIVND (reference sequence). This CDR3 region has 17 residues. The CDR3 DNA is TGTGCCAGTAGTATAGTAGGGGGGACTAGTGCAACAGATACGCAGTATTTT. Its protein is CASSIVGGTSATDTQYF. Full variable domain (remainder filled in from reference TRBV19 and TRBJ2-3): DGGITQSPKYLFRKEGQNVTLSCEQNLNHDAMYWYRQDPGQGLRLIYYSQIVNDFQKGDIAEGYSVSREKKESFPLTVTSAQKNPTAFYLCASSIVGGTSATDTQYFGPGTRLTVL.

The gene calls are TRBV7-6 and TRBJ2-2; 9 bases match TRBD2. V dropped 1 base and J dropped 6; count of bases not matched to a gene: 6. CDR1 SGHVS and CDR2 FNYEAQ come from the germline V gene. This CDR3 is built from 16 residues. CDR3 in amino acids: CASSLGGTSNSGELFF. CDR3 coding DNA: TGTGCCAGCAGCTTAGGAGGGACTAGCAATTCCGGGGAGCTGTTTTTT.

The chain is built from TRBV6-8 and TRBJ2-6, with D perhaps matching TRBD2 (5 bases). Trimming took 10 bases from V and 0 from J, leaving 19 bases between them. Germline V CDR1 and CDR2: MNHGY, SAAAGT. This CDR3 region has 17 residues. The CDR3 is CAISERAGGSGANVLTF. In nucleotides, the CDR3 is TGTGCCATCAGCGAGAGGGCAGGAGGCTCTGGGGCCAACGTCCTGACTTTC.

This sequence joins TRBV27 and TRBJ1-2; 10 bases map to TRBD1. There are 15 residues in the CDR3. Germline V CDR1 and CDR2: MNHEY, SMNVEV (reference sequence). V gave up 3 bases and J gave up 2 bases; unmatched junction bases: 3. The CDR3 sequence: CASSFKTGGNYGYTF. The CDR3 DNA is TGTGCCAGCAGTTTCAAGACAGGGGGCAACTATGGCTACACCTTC.

By sample fraction, this clone is large (0.1 to 1%). The V gene is TRBV11-3, the J gene TRBJ1-1, with TRBD1 as a possible D gene (5 bases). Germline CDR1 and CDR2: SGHNT and YENEEA. Trimming pared 5 bases from V and 0 bases from J, leaving 13 bases between. This CDR3 comprises 15 residues. CDR3 protein: CASSLPGRVNTEAFF. CDR3 coding DNA: TGTGCCAGCAGCCTGCCGGGACGGGTGAACACTGAAGCTTTCTTT.

The V and J genes are TRBV29-1 and TRBJ2-5, with 7 bases matching TRBD1. V gave up 7 bases and J gave up 5 bases; unmatched junction bases: 13. This CDR3 is 14 amino acids long. Germline assignment: CDR1 SQVTM and CDR2 ANQGSEA. The DNA of the CDR3 is TGCAGCGACCGGAGAGGGGGCGTCTTGGAGACCCAGTACTTC. Translated: CSDRRGGVLETQYF.

The table lists this clone with a few counts. The rearrangement links TRBV6-8 to TRBJ1-1, with TRBD1 matching over 11 bases. The germline CDR1 and CDR2 sequences are MNHGY and SAAAGT. The CDR3 spans 15 residues. V shed 4 bases and J 6 bases; nucleotides not matched to a gene: 7. DNA for the CDR3: TGTGCCAGCAGTTCCCGTCCGGGACAGGGGGCTGAAGCTTTCTTT. Its translation is CASSSRPGQGAEAFF.

The V and J genes are TRBV28 and TRBJ2-1; D unresolved. The CDR3 runs to 16 residues. Germline CDR1 and CDR2: MDHEN and SYDVKM. V lost 3 bases and J lost 0, with 12 bases in between. This CDR3 is CASSFDSVNSYNEQFF. DNA for the CDR3: TGTGCCAGCAGTTTCGACTCAGTTAACTCCTACAATGAGCAGTTCTTC.

The V gene is TRBV6-8, the J gene TRBJ2-2; 7 bases line up with TRBD2. The germline gives CDR1 MNHGY, CDR2 SAAAGT. This CDR3 is 16 amino acids long. V lost 4 bases to trimming and J lost 4 bases; unmatched junction nucleotides: 9. In nucleotides, the CDR3 is TGTGCCAGCAGTTTATACAGCGGGGTGGGCACCGGGGAGCTGTTTTTT. It yields the protein CASSLYSGVGTGELFF.

This clone counts as medium-sized. The genes are TRBV11-3 and TRBJ1-1, with D maybe TRBD1 (5 bases). CDR1 is SGHNT and CDR2 is YENEEA in the germline V gene. This CDR3 is 17 amino acids long. With 4 bases removed from V and 0 bases from J, the gap between germline ends came to 18 bases. DNA of the CDR3: TGTGCCAGCAGCTCCCGACAGCTAGACGGATTGAACACTGAAGCTTTCTTT. Protein sequence: CASSSRQLDGLNTEAFF.

The rearrangement joins TRBV6-8 to TRBJ1-2, with D possibly being TRBD1 (5 bases). CDR3 length equals 15 residues. The germline CDR1 and CDR2 sequences are MNHGY and SAAAGT. Trimming removed 10 bases at V and 3 bases at J, with 21 bases between. CDR3 loop: CAIRRDGMEDYGYTF. The CDR3 coding sequence is TGTGCCATCAGACGGGACGGTATGGAGGACTATGGCTACACCTTC.

This clone was counted many times. The chain carries TRBV6-1 and TRBJ2-5; D may be TRBD2 (6 bases). CDR1 and CDR2 (germline): MNHNS, SASEGT. The V end was cut by 1 base, the J end by 2 bases, with 11 bases between. This CDR3 region has 15 residues. DNA for the CDR3: TGTGCCAGCAGTGAAGGGACTATCCTGCAAGAGACCCAGTACTTC. This sequence encodes CASSEGTILQETQYF.

The chain uses TRBV6-8 and TRBJ2-1; D assignment may be TRBD1 or TRBD2 (5 bases each). Germline loops: CDR1 MNHGY, CDR2 SAAAGT. The V end lost 7 bases, the J end lost 5 bases, and 24 bases lay between the germline ends. The CDR3 has 17 amino acids. In DNA form, the CDR3 reads TGTGCCAGCACCCTCAGCCTGGGGGTCGGGGCACACAATGAGCAGTTCTTC. Translation gives CASTLSLGVGAHNEQFF.

V is TRBV5-1 and J is TRBJ2-5; D unclear. Trimming took 0 bases from V and 6 from J, leaving 12 bases between them. This CDR3 spans 14 amino acids. Germline CDR1 is SGHRS and CDR2 is YFSETQ. CDR3 in DNA: TGCGCCAGCAGCTTGGACCCGGCCGGTCAGACCCAGTACTTC. It encodes CASSLDPAGQTQYF.

This chain connects TRBV7-8 to TRBJ2-1; D may correspond to TRBD1 or TRBD2 (5 bases each). The CDR3 has 13 residues. V lost 6 bases and J 5 bases, leaving 11 bases between the germline ends. From germline, CDR1 is SGHVS and CDR2 FQNEAQ. The CDR3 coding sequence is TGTGCCAGCAGGGGACGGGTTGACAATGAGCAGTTCTTC. Translating gives CASRGRVDNEQFF.

The sample holds many counts of this clone. The V gene is TRBV6-8, the J gene TRBJ1-2, with a tentative D call TRBD1 (6 bases). Trimming shortened V by 7 bases and J by 6 bases, and 18 bases separated the two germline ends. Germline CDR1 reads MNHGY; CDR2 reads SAAAGT. This CDR3 has 14 residues. As DNA, the CDR3 is TGTGCCAGCACCACCATGGGGGGGCACGATGGCTACACCTTC. It encodes CASTTMGGHDGYTF.

The rearrangement joins TRBV19 to TRBJ1-5; D possibly corresponds to TRBD1 (6 bases). Per germline, CDR1 LNHDA and CDR2 SQIVND (reference sequence). The CDR3 length is 14 residues. V was shortened by 7 bases and J by 6 bases, with 16 bases between the two germline ends. As DNA, the CDR3 is TGTGCCAGTACCCCTGGGGGGGGCGGTCAGCCCCAGCATTTT. Translation gives CASTPGGGGQPQHF.

The chain couples TRBV18 to TRBJ2-7, with D possibly being TRBD1 (8 bases). The ends were cut back, 2 bases at V and 0 bases at J, with 17 bases in the middle. The CDR3 spans 17 residues. Germline V CDR1 and CDR2: KGHSH, LQKENI. The CDR3 DNA sequence: TGTGCCAGCTCACCAACAGGGGGGGCCAGGTCCTCCTACGAGCAGTACTTC. Amino acids: CASSPTGGARSSYEQYF.

There are many counts of this clone. The chain has TRBV11-3 and TRBJ1-6; D remains ambiguous. V lost 2 bases and J lost 8, with 13 bases in between. The V gene's germline CDR1 is SGHNT and CDR2 YENEEA. CDR3 length: 15 amino acids. The CDR3 reads CASSLMAGPHSPLHF. The CDR3 DNA sequence: TGTGCCAGCAGCTTAATGGCAGGCCCCCATTCACCCCTCCACTTT.

The chain couples TRBV19 to TRBJ1-1, with D tentatively TRBD1 (5 bases). V lost 6 bases and J lost 1, with 18 bases in between. This CDR3 region has 16 residues. Germline assignment: CDR1 LNHDA and CDR2 SQIVND (reference sequence). Here the CDR3 reads CASRYGAGGSNTEAFF. For the CDR3, the DNA is TGTGCCAGTAGGTACGGGGCGGGGGGTTCGAACACTGAAGCTTTCTTT.